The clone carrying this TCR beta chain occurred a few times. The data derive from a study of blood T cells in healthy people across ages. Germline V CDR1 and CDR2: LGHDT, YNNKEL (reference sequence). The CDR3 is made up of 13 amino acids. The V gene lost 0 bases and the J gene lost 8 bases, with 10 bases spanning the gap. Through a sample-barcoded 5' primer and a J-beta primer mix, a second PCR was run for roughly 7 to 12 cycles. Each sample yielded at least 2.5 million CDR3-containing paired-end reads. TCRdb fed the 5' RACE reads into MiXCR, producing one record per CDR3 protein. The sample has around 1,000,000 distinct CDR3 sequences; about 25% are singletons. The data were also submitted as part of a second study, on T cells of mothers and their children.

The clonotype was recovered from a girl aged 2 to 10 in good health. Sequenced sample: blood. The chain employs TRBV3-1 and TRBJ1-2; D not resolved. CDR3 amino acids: CASSQDRLLGYTF. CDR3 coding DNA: TGTGCCAGCAGCCAAGACAGGTTACTCGGCTACACCTTC.